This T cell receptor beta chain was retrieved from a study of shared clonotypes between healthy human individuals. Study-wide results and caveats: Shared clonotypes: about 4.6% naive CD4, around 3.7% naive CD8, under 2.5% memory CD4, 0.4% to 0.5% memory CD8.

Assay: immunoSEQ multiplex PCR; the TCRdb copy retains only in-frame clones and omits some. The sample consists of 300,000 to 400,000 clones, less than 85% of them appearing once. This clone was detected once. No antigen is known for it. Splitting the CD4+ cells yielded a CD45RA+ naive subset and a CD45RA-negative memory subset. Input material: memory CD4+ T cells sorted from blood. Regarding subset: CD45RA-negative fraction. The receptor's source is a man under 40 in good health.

CDR3 coding DNA: TGTGCCAGTAGTAGGCAGGACAGGATCCTAAATCAGCCCCAGCATTTT. Its protein product is CASSRQDRILNQPQHF. The rearrangement joins TRBV19 to TRBJ1-5, with 7 bases aligning to TRBD1. The germline V gene encodes CDR1 LNHDA and CDR2 SQIVND (reference sequence). The J segment lost 4 bases and the V segment lost 4 bases, leaving 10 bases of the junction unmatched. The CDR3 runs 16 residues.